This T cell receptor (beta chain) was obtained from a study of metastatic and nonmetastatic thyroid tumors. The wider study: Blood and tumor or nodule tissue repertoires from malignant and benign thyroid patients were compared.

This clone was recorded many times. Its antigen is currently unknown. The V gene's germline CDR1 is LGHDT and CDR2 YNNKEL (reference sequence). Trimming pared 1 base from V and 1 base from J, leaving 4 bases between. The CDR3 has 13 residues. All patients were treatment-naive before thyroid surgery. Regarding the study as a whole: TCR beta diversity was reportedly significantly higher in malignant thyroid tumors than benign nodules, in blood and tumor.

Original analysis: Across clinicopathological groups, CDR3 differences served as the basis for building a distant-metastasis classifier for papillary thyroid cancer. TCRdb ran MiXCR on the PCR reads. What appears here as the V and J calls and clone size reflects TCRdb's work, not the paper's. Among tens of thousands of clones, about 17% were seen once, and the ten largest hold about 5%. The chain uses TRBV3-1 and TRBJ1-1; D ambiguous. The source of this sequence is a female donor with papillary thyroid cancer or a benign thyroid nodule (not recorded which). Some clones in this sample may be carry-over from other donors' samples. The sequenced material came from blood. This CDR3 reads CASSQVWNTEAFF. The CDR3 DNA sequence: TGTGCCAGCAGCCAAGTATGGAACACTGAAGCTTTCTTT.